Below, one TCR beta chain is given with its context. Its antigen remains unknown. This specimen comes from a study of tumor-infiltrating lymphocytes in localized non-small cell lung cancer. Study-wide background: Several tumor histologies, both smoking statuses, and some post-neoadjuvant chemotherapy samples were included. Study results and caveats: TCRbeta sequencing showed higher T cell infiltration in tumors than uninvolved lung. No T-cell fraction difference was seen between IM1 and IM2 tumors. Different pieces of the same tissue were used for each assay.

V lost 1 base to trimming and J lost 0 bases, with 14 bases between them. The length of the CDR3 is 17 residues. Germline V gene data show CDR1 as MGHRA and CDR2 as YSYEKL. Assay: immunoSEQ multiplex PCR; the TCRdb copy retains only in-frame clones and omits some. The table includes roughly 8,000 clones, about 60% detected once. The receptor was isolated from a human donor with non-small cell lung cancer. This chain joins TRBV4-1 and TRBJ2-3; D may correspond to TRBD1 or TRBD2 (5 bases each). Material: uninvolved lung tissue not adjacent to the tumor. CDR3 in amino acids: CASSQALRDPSTDTQYF. CDR3 in DNA: TGCGCCAGCAGCCAAGCTCTAAGGGACCCGAGCACAGATACGCAGTATTTT.